This T cell receptor (beta chain) stems from a study of Graves' ophthalmopathy and Graves' hyperthyroidism. Germline CDR1 SEHNR, CDR2 FQNEAQ (reference sequence). The CDR3 contains 13 residues. Trimming left V 3 bases short and J 11 bases short, with 17 bases between. Establishment of the diagnosis relied upon clinical symptoms, serum thyroxine, TRAb, thyroid ultrasound and orbital computed tomography. Amplification from RNA transcripts yielded the TCR beta CDR3 regions. First-round RT-PCR relied on HTBI primers, and a second-round multiplex PCR came next. TCRdb independently ran MiXCR on the multiplex PCR reads; one entry per CDR3 protein. In the table there are about 220,000 distinct CDR3 sequences, roughly 21% of which are singletons.

V usage is TRBV7-9 and J usage is TRBJ2-7; no clear D. The receptor was isolated from a woman aged 45-60 years with Graves' ophthalmopathy. The sample comprised peripheral blood. CDR3 residues: CASSFGASPNEYF. Here the CDR3 DNA reads TGTGCCAGCAGCTTCGGAGCCTCCCCGAACGAGTACTTC.